This record looks at one TCR beta chain sequence and its context. The target antigen is unknown. Looked up from germline, CDR1 is SGHNT and CDR2 is YYREEE (reference sequence). The V and J ends lost 4 bases and 0 bases, in that order; junction bases with no gene match: 15. This CDR3 has 19 amino acids. Assay: immunoSEQ multiplex PCR; the TCRdb copy retains only in-frame clones and omits some. This sample has 150,000 to 200,000 clones; more than 90% occur once, and the top ten carry 2.6%. The sample belongs to a study of T cell responses to AZD1222 COVID-19 vaccine. Whole-study findings and limits: An increase in Spike-specific TCR breadth and depth was observed after two AZD1222 doses. Repertoires were obtained only post-peak T cell response. Variant regions that are unmutated are reportedly the target of nearly half of spike-specific TCRs. It was only a handful of AZD1222 recipients who were seropositive at baseline.

This sequence joins TRBV5-4 and TRBJ1-4; 7 positions match TRBD1. The source of this sequence is an adult in good health. The starting material was peripheral blood, obtained on day 0 of AZD1222 vaccination. CDR3 protein: CASSHQGQRTVATNEKLFF. The CDR3 coding sequence is TGTGCCAGCAGCCACCAGGGACAGCGGACGGTGGCAACTAATGAAAAACTGTTTTTT.